This is a list of T cell receptor beta chains from one sample in a study of T cell responses to AZD1222 COVID-19 vaccine. Profiling relied on immunoSEQ multiplex PCR, and the TCRdb table lists in-frame clones only, not all of them. The data contain about 67,000 clones, roughly 80% of them seen just once; the ten biggest clones take up 21%. The input for sequencing was peripheral blood, taken on day 0 of AZD1222 vaccination. These receptors all stem from an adult in good health. Both conserved end residues are part of each CDR3. The order of the fields is J gene, V gene, D gene, clone size, CDR3 protein, CDR3 DNA. The D gene is left open where the match is weak. Not every row has a clone size; where given, it reads once, few, many or a size class.

>TRBJ1-1|TRBV28|NA|NA
CASTSGPAAFF
TGTGCCAGCACTTCTGGACCAGCAGCTTTCTTT
>TRBJ1-4|TRBV27|NA|NA
CASGLGEKLFF
TGTGCCAGCGGACTTGGTGAAAAACTGTTTTTT
>TRBJ1-3|TRBV9|NA|NA
CASSPQLASGNTIYF
TGTGCCAGCAGCCCGCAGCTTGCCTCTGGAAACACCATATATTTT
>TRBJ2-3|TRBV5-1|TRBD2|NA
CASSPQLAVVSDTQYF
TGCGCCAGCAGCCCTCAACTAGCGGTTGTATCAGATACGCAGTATTTT
>TRBJ1-2|TRBV30|NA|many
CAWRKGGYTF
TGTGCCTGGAGGAAGGGTGGCTACACCTTC
>TRBJ1-1|TRBV7-9|NA|NA
CASRSREGNTEAFF
TGTGCCAGCAGATCCCGGGAGGGGAACACTGAAGCTTTCTTT
>TRBJ2-7|TRBV7-9|TRBD1|NA
CASSLVNRGDEQYF
TGTGCCAGCAGCTTAGTGAACAGGGGAGACGAGCAGTACTTC
>TRBJ1-1|TRBV7-9|TRBD1|few
CASSLGTGGSTEAFF
TGTGCCAGCAGCTTAGGGACAGGGGGATCTACTGAAGCTTTCTTT
>TRBJ1-3|TRBV30|NA|NA
CAWSKVSGNTIYF
TGTGCCTGGAGTAAGGTCTCTGGAAACACCATATATTTT
>TRBJ2-1|TRBV19|NA|NA
CASRVSSYNEQFF
TGTGCCAGTAGGGTGAGCTCCTACAATGAGCAGTTCTTC
>TRBJ1-2|TRBV5-6|NA|NA
CASSLWRGGYTF
TGTGCCAGCAGCTTGTGGAGAGGTGGCTACACCTTC
>TRBJ1-3|TRBV5-8|NA|NA
CASSLVGKSGRNTIYF
TGTGCCAGCAGCTTGGTAGGCAAGAGCGGGCGAAACACCATATATTTT
>TRBJ1-5|TRBV19|NA|NA
CASSIWAYSNQPQHF
TGTGCCAGTAGTATTTGGGCGTATAGCAATCAGCCCCAGCATTTT
>TRBJ1-1|TRBV29-1|TRBD1|NA
CSVRDRDAFF
TGCAGCGTCCGGGACAGGGATGCTTTCTTT
>TRBJ1-1|TRBV7-3|TRBD1|NA
CASSLNRGGTEAFF
TGTGCCAGCAGCTTAAACAGGGGGGGCACTGAAGCTTTCTTT
>TRBJ1-4|TRBV7-9|NA|NA
CASSLQGRQEKLFF
TGTGCCAGCAGCTTACAGGGGAGGCAAGAAAAACTGTTTTTT
>TRBJ2-6|TRBV28|NA|NA
CASSLSGANVLTF
TGTGCCAGCAGTTTATCTGGGGCCAACGTCCTGACTTTC
>TRBJ1-6|TRBV7-2|TRBD1|once
CASSSRTGLGKNSPLHF
TGTGCCAGCAGCTCTAGGACAGGGCTAGGAAAAAATTCACCCCTCCACTTT
>TRBJ2-7|TRBV7-3|NA|NA
CASSLSGVSYEQYF
TGTGCCAGCAGCTTATCTGGTGTCTCCTACGAGCAGTACTTC
>TRBJ1-6|TRBV6-5|NA|NA
CASSYKDNSPLHF
TGTGCCAGCAGTTACAAGGATAATTCACCCCTCCACTTT
>TRBJ2-3|TRBV5-1|NA|NA
CASSLAPGGGTDTQYF
TGCGCCAGCAGCTTGGCCCCGGGGGGCGGGACAGATACGCAGTATTTT
>TRBJ1-6|TRBV27|NA|NA
CASSSIRSPLHF
TGTGCCAGCAGTTCTATACGGTCACCCCTCCACTTT
>TRBJ2-3|TRBV23-1|TRBD1|NA
CASTDRHPTDTQYF
TGCGCCAGCACGGACAGGCACCCCACAGATACGCAGTATTTT
>TRBJ2-7|TRBV7-2|TRBD2|NA
CASSLLAGLSYEQYF
TGTGCCAGCAGCTTACTAGCGGGATTGTCCTACGAGCAGTACTTC
>TRBJ2-5|TRBV10-3|TRBD2|once
CAISAGTSGETQYF
TGTGCCATCAGTGCCGGGACTAGCGGTGAGACCCAGTACTTC
>TRBJ1-1|TRBV18|NA|NA
CASSQNTEAFF
TGTGCCAGCTCACAAAACACTGAAGCTTTCTTT
>TRBJ1-1|TRBV27|TRBD1|once
CASSLSGTGFKAFF
TGTGCCAGCAGTTTATCCGGGACAGGGTTTAAAGCTTTCTTT
>TRBJ2-5|TRBV13|TRBD2|few
CASSLANSGGETQYF
TGTGCCAGCAGCTTAGCCAATTCCGGGGGGGAGACCCAGTACTTC
>TRBJ2-7|TRBV7-9|NA|NA
CASSSMMTGMDEQYF
TGTGCCAGCAGCTCAATGATGACAGGCATGGACGAGCAGTACTTC
>TRBJ2-2|TRBV18|NA|once
CASSRLQEFGELFF
TGTGCCAGCTCCCGATTACAGGAATTCGGGGAGCTGTTTTTT
>TRBJ1-1|TRBV23-1|TRBD1|few
CASSRDRPLNTEAFF
TGCGCCAGCAGTCGGGACAGACCTTTGAACACTGAAGCTTTCTTT
>TRBJ1-1|TRBV6-2/TRBV6-3|TRBD1|NA
CASSGQGVAEAFF
TGTGCCAGCAGTGGACAGGGGGTAGCTGAAGCTTTCTTT
>TRBJ2-1|TRBV6-4|NA|NA
CASSAEQGHEQFF
TGTGCCAGCAGTGCTGAACAGGGACATGAGCAGTTCTTC
>TRBJ2-5|TRBV30|TRBD2|NA
CAWRSSGRAGTQYF
TGTGCCTGGAGATCGAGCGGGAGGGCGGGGACCCAGTACTTC
>TRBJ2-3|TRBV9|TRBD1|NA
CASSPQPGQSTDTQYF
TGTGCCAGCAGCCCCCAACCGGGACAGAGCACAGATACGCAGTATTTT